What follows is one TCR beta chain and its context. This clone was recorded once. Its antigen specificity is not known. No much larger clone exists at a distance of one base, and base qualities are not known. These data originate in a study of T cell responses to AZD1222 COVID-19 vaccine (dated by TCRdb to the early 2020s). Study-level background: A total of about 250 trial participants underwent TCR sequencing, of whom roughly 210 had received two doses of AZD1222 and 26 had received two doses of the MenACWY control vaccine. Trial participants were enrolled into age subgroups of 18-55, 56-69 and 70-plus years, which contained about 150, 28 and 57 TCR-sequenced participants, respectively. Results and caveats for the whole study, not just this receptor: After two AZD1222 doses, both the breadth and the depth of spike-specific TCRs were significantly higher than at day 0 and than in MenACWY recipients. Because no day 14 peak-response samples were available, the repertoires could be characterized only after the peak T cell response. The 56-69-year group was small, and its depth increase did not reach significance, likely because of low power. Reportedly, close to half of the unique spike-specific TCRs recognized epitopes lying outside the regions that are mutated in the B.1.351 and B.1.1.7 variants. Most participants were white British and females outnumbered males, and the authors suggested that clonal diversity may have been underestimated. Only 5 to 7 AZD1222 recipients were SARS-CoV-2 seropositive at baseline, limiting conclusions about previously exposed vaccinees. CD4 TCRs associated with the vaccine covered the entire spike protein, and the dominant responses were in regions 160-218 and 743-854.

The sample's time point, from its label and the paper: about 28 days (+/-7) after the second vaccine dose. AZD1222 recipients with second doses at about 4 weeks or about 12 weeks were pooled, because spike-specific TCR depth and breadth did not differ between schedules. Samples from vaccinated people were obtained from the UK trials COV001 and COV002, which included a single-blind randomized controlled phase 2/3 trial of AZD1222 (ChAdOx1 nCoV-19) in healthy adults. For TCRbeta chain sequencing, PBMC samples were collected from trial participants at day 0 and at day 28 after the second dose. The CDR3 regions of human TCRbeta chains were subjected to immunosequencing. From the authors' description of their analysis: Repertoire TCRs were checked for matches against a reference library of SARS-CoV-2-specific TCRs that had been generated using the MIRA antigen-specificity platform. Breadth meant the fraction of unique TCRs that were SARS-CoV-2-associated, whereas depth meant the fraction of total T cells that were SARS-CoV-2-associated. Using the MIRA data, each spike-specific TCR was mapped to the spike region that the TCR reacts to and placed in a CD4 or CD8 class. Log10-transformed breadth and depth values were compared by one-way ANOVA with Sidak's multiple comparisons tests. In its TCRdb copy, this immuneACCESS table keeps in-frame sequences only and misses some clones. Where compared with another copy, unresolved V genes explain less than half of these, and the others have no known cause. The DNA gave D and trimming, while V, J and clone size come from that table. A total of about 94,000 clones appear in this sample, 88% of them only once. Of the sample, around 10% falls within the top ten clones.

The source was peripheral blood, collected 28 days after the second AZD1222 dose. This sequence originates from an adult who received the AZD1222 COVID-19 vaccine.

The DNA is as follows: TGCGCCAGCAGCTTGGAGTCACCCCAATTCGCAGAGACCCAGTACTTC. Its protein reads: CASSLESPQFAETQYF. The V and J segments used are TRBV5-1 and TRBJ2-5; the D gene remains uncertain. The CDR3 runs 16 residues from the cysteine to the phenylalanine. Solely the CDR3 DNA is kept, with 48 bases framed from the first base. V is shortened by 0 bases, J by 4 bases, and the region joining them spans 16 bases. The CDR1 and CDR2 encoded by the germline V gene are SGHRS and YFSETQ.